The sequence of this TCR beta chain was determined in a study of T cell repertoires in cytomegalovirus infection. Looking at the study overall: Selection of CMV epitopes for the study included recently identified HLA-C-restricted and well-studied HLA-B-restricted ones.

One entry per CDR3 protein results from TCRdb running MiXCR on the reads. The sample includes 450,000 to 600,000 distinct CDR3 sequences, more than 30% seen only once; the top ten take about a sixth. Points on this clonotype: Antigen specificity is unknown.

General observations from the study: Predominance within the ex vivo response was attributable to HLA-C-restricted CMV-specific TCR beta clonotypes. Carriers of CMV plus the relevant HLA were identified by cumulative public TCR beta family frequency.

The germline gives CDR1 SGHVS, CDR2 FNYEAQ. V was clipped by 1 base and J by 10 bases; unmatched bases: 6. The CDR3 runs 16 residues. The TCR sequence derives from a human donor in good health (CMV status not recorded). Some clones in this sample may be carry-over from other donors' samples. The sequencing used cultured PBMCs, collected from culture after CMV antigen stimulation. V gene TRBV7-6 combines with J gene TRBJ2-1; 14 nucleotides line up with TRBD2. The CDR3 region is CASSLGGTSGSREQFF. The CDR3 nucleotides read TGTGCCAGCAGCTTAGGTGGGACTAGCGGGAGTAGAGAGCAGTTCTTC.